This T cell receptor (beta chain) stems from a study of control samples from healthy donors and cancer patients. Profiled with immunoSEQ multiplex PCR; TCRdb holds only in-frame clones, not every one. The data hold 130,000 or so clones, with approximately 90% observed a single time. Germline V gives CDR1 SGHRS, CDR2 YFSETQ. The CDR3 runs 12 residues. Trimming left V 3 bases short and J 5 bases short, with 7 bases between. Sequencing was done on a sample of blood. This clonotype was obtained from a man aged 35-49 years in good health. The rearrangement joins TRBV5-1 to TRBJ2-3; D call uncertain. CDR3 residues: CASSSSGDTQYF. The CDR3 DNA sequence: TGCGCCAGCAGCTCCTCAGGAGATACGCAGTATTTT.